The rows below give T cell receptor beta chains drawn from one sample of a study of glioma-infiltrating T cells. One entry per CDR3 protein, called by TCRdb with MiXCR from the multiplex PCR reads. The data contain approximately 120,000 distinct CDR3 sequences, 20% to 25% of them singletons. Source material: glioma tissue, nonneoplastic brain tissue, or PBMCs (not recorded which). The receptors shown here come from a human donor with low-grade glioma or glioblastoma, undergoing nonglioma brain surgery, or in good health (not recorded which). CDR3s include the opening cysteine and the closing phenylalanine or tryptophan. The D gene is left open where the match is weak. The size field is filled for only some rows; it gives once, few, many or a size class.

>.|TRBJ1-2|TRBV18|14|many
CASSPGDANYGYTF
TGTGCCAGCTCACCTGGGGACGCTAACTATGGCTACACCTTC
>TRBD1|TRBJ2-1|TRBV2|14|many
CASRPGQTYNEQFF
TGTGCCAGCAGGCCGGGACAGACCTACAATGAGCAGTTCTTC
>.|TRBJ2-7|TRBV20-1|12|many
CSARDPEGEQYF
TGCAGTGCTAGGGACCCAGAGGGCGAGCAGTACTTC
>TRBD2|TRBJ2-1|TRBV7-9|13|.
CASSFGSGSEQFF
TGTGCCAGCAGCTTTGGTAGCGGGAGTGAGCAGTTCTTC
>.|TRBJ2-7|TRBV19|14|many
CASSIPGLLYEQYF
TGTGCCAGTAGTATACCGGGGCTTCTCTACGAGCAGTACTTC
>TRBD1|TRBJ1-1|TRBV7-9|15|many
CASSSYRGGYTEAFF
TGTGCCAGCAGCTCGTACAGGGGTGGATACACTGAAGCTTTCTTT
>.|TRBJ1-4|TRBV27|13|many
CASSLTPFEKLFF
TGTGCCAGCAGTTTGACCCCGTTCGAAAAACTGTTTTTT
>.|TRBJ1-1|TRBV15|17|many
CATSRDFSSGEGTEAFF
TGTGCCACCAGCAGAGATTTTTCGTCCGGGGAGGGCACTGAAGCTTTCTTT
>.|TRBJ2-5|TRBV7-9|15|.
CASSPRVDLQETQYF
TGTGCCAGCAGCCCCCGGGTAGACCTCCAAGAGACCCAGTACTTC
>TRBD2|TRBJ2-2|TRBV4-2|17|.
CASSQDSDSGRGRELFF
TGTGCCAGCAGCCAAGATTCGGATAGCGGGAGGGGCAGGGAGCTGTTTTTT
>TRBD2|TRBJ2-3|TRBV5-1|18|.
CASSLRLAGAFNTDTQYF
TGCGCCAGCAGCTTGAGACTAGCGGGAGCCTTTAACACAGATACGCAGTATTTT
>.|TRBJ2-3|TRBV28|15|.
CVSSFGSRGTDAQYF
TGTGTCAGCTCCTTCGGGAGTAGAGGCACAGATGCGCAGTATTTT
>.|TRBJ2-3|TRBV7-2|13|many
CASSFPDRNTQYF
TGTGCCAGCAGCTTCCCTGACAGAAATACGCAGTATTTT
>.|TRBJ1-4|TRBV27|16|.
CASILGGPVINEKLFF
TGTGCCAGCATTTTAGGGGGGCCGGTGATAAATGAAAAACTGTTTTTT
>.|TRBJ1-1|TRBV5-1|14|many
CASSLALGGTEAFF
TGCGCCAGCAGCTTGGCCCTAGGGGGCACTGAAGCTTTCTTT
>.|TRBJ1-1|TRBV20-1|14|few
CSAEGRGAKTEAFF
TGCAGTGCTGAAGGACGGGGGGCGAAGACTGAAGCTTTCTTT
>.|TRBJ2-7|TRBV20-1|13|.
CSAKIGWDTEQYF
TGCAGTGCTAAAATTGGTTGGGACACGGAGCAGTACTTC
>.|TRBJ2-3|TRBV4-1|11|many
CASSHADTQYF
TGCGCCAGCAGCCACGCAGATACGCAGTATTTT
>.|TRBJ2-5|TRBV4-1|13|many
CASSQFRGETQYF
TGCGCCAGCAGCCAATTTCGGGGGGAGACCCAGTACTTC
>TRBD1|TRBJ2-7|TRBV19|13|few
CASSPNRGFEQYF
TGTGCCAGTAGTCCAAACAGGGGATTCGAGCAGTACTTC
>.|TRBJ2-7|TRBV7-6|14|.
CASSPGNSADEQYF
TGTGCCAGCAGCCCAGGGAATAGCGCGGACGAGCAGTACTTC
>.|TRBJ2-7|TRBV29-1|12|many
CSVEAENYEQYF
TGCAGCGTTGAAGCCGAGAATTACGAGCAGTACTTC
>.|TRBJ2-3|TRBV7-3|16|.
CASSLWPGICTDTQYF
TGTGCCAGCAGCCTGTGGCCGGGGATTTGCACAGATACGCAGTATTTT
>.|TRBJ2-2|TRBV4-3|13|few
CASSQDTPGELFF
TGCGCCAGCAGCCAAGACACTCCCGGGGAGCTGTTTTTT
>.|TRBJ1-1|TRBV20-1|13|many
CSARVTGNTEAFF
TGCAGTGCTAGAGTTACAGGGAACACTGAAGCTTTCTTT
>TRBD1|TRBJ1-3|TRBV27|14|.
CASSKQGTGTTVYF
TGTGCCAGCAGTAAACAGGGGACTGGAACCACCGTATATTTT
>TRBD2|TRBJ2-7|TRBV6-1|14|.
CAGSQASGPYEQCF
TGTGCCGGCAGTCAAGCTAGCGGCCCCTACGAGCAGTGCTTC
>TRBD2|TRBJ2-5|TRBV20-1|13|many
CSASLAGRETQYF
TGCAGTGCTTCATTAGCGGGAAGAGAGACCCAGTACTTC
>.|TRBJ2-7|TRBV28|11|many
CASSHRDEQYF
TGTGCCAGCAGTCACAGGGACGAGCAGTACTTC
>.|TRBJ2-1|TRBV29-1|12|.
CSVEDSHNEQFF
TGCAGCGTTGAAGATTCCCACAATGAGCAGTTCTTC
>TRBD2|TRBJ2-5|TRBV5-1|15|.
CASSLGGAGGETQYF
TGCGCCAGCAGCCTCGGGGGAGCGGGAGGAGAGACCCAGTACTTC
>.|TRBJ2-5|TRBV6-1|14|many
CASSPLRKQETQYF
TGTGCCAGCAGCCCATTGAGGAAGCAAGAGACCCAGTACTTC
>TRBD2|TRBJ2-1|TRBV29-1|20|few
CSVGRPRTSGRAGSYNEQFF
TGCAGCGTTGGCAGGCCCCGGACTAGCGGGAGGGCCGGGTCCTACAATGAGCAGTTCTTC
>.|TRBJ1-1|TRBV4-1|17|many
CASSQVLGATAPAEAFF
TGCGCCAGCAGCCAAGTGTTAGGTGCCACAGCACCGGCTGAAGCTTTCTTT
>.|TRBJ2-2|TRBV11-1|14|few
CASSANRNTGELFF
TGTGCCAGCAGCGCGAATAGAAACACCGGGGAGCTGTTTTTT
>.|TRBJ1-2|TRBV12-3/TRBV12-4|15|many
CASSLWEGPSRGYTF
TGTGCCAGCAGTCTGTGGGAGGGACCGTCGAGGGGCTACACCTTC
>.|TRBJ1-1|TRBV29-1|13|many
CSVVQGGLTEAFF
TGCAGCGTTGTGCAAGGGGGATTAACTGAAGCTTTCTTT
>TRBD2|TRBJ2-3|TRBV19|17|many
CASPTRLERESTDTQYF
TGTGCCAGTCCGACCCGCCTCGAGCGGGAAAGCACAGATACGCAGTATTTT
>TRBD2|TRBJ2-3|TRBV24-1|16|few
CATSDFPGGPADTQYF
TGTGCCACCAGTGATTTTCCGGGAGGGCCCGCAGATACGCAGTATTTT
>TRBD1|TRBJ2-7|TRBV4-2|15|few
CASSQTPGTGGEQYF
TGTGCCAGCAGCCAAACACCCGGGACAGGGGGCGAGCAGTACTTC
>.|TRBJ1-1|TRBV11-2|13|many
CASSSYRATEAFF
TGTGCCAGCAGCTCCTACAGGGCCACTGAAGCTTTCTTT
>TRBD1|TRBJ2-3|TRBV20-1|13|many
CSASGQGADTQYF
TGCAGTGCTAGTGGGCAGGGGGCAGATACGCAGTATTTT
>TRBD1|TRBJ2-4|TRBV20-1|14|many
CSARDGQGANIQYF
TGCAGTGCTAGAGATGGACAGGGGGCGAACATTCAGTACTTC
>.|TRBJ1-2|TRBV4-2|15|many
CASSQDSGAIYGYTF
TGTGCCAGCAGCCAAGATTCGGGGGCGATCTATGGCTACACCTTC
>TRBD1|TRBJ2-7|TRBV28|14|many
CASSSGQLTYEQYF
TGTGCCAGCAGTTCGGGACAGCTCACCTACGAGCAGTACTTC
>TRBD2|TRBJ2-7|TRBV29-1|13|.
CSVDVPAGAEQYF
TGCAGCGTTGACGTACCAGCGGGAGCCGAGCAGTACTTC
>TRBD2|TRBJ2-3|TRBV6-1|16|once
CASRSRTSGITDTQYF
TGTGCCAGCAGATCTCGGACTAGCGGGATAACAGATACGCAGTATTTT
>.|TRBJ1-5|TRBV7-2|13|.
CASTIGQYGVWHF
TGTGCCAGCACTATAGGACAGTATGGGGTATGGCATTTT
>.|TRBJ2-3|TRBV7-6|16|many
CASSSSFGAYTDTQYF
TGTGCCAGCAGCTCCTCCTTCGGGGCCTACACAGATACGCAGTATTTT
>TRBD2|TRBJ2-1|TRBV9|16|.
CASSPRPPGGRDEQSF
TGTGCCAGCAGCCCACGACCCCCCGGGGGGAGGGATGAGCAGTCCTTC
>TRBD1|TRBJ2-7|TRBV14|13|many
CASSRQGVYEQYF
TGTGCCAGCAGCCGTCAGGGGGTCTACGAGCAGTACTTC
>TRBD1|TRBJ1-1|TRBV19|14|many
CASSITGAATEAFF
TGTGCCAGTAGTATAACAGGGGCGGCCACTGAAGCTTTCTTT
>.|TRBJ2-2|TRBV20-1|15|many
CSASWAWGATGELFF
TGCAGTGCTAGTTGGGCTTGGGGGGCCACCGGGGAGCTGTTTTTT